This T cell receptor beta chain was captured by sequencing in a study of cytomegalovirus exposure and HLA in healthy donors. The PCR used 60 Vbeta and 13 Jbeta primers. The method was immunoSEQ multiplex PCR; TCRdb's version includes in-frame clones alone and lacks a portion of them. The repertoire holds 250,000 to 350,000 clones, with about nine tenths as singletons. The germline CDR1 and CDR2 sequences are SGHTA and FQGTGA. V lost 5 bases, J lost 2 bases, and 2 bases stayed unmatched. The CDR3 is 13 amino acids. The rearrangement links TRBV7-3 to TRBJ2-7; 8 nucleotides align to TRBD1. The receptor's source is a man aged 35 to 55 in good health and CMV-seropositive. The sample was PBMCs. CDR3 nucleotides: TGTGCCAGCAGCGAGGGACAGGCCTACGAGCAGTACTTC. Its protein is CASSEGQAYEQYF.